The present T cell receptor (beta chain) was sequenced within a study of T cells in Graves' hyperthyroidism and ophthalmopathy. Whole-study results and caveats: Blood also carried most thyroid clonotypes expanded above 0.001.

Researchers amplified the TCR beta CDR3 regions from RNA transcripts. Carried out on the TCR CDR3, a first-round RT-PCR used the HTBI primer set. TCRdb independently ran MiXCR on the multiplex PCR reads; one entry per CDR3 protein. Of a few hundred thousand distinct CDR3 sequences in the sample, approximately 17% are singletons; the top ten hold around two fifths. CDR1 and CDR2 (germline): MNHEY, SMNVEV (reference sequence). The CDR3 loop spans 15 amino acids. J lost 6 bases, V lost 5 bases, and 10 bases had no gene match. Many counts were recorded for this clonotype. Its target is not known. This chain joins TRBV27 and TRBJ1-2, with 9 bases aligning to TRBD1. Sequenced sample: blood. The receptor was isolated from a man between 18 and 29 years old with Graves' ophthalmopathy. CDR3 residues: CASSSPGQGVNGYTF. CDR3 nucleotides: TGTGCCAGCAGTAGCCCGGGACAGGGTGTCAATGGCTACACCTTC.